This is a list of T cell receptor beta chains from one sample in a study of blood T cell repertoires in COVID-19. Sequencing used immunoSEQ multiplex PCR; TCRdb keeps in-frame clones, though not all of them. The table lists roughly 70,000 clones, around nine tenths of them singletons. The sequenced material came from peripheral blood. The source is a man between 65 and 80 years old with acute or convalescent COVID-19. The CDR3 runs from the conserved cysteine through the conserved F or W.

>TRBV2|TRBJ1-3
CASSLNRNTGNTIYF
>TRBV3-1/TRBV3-2|TRBJ2-5
CASSQDGGGGTQYF
>TRBV7-8|TRBJ2-1
CASSLVLQRSSYNEQFF
>TRBV29-1|TRBJ2-1
CSGRGSYNEQFF
>TRBV4-3|TRBJ2-6
CASSPLVGALISGANVLTF
>TRBV19|TRBJ2-6
CASSITGGAGANVLTF
>TRBV5-1|TRBJ2-3
CASSLLAGGISTDTQYF
>TRBV2|TRBJ1-1
CASRDRSNTEAFF
>TRBV2|TRBJ1-2
CASSNPGSSYGYTF
>TRBV7-9|TRBJ1-2
CASSRDRGSRDYGYTF
>TRBV30|TRBJ1-5
CAWRGPGVGQPQHF
>TRBV7-9|TRBJ2-3
CASSSTLAGAARSTDTQYF
>TRBV19|TRBJ2-7
CASSIGGGTYEQYF
>TRBV18|TRBJ1-1
CASSPRQERAGNTEAFF
>TRBV7-6|TRBJ1-1
CASSLLTEMNTEAFF
>TRBV4-2|TRBJ2-3
CASSPGVLTDTQYF
>TRBV9|TRBJ2-5
CASSVATGSSQETQYF
>TRBV7-6|TRBJ2-7
CASSLVLRGEQYF
>TRBV6-5|TRBJ1-5
CASRSQEGSNQPQHF
>TRBV27|TRBJ2-7
CASRLTGMGSYEQYF
>TRBV21-1|TRBJ2-5
CASSSRTGGGTQYF
>TRBV4-2|TRBJ2-5
CASSQYGSGETQYF
>TRBV11-3|TRBJ2-2
CASSPSRGYTGELFF
>TRBV6-5|TRBJ2-2
CAPSGGQGDTGELFF
>TRBV19|TRBJ1-2
CASSIWVDDRAGYGYTF
>TRBV9|TRBJ2-3
CASSVMPGQAVHTQYF
>TRBV6-2/TRBV6-3|TRBJ2-7
CASSSQGAMSYEQYF
>TRBV5-1|TRBJ2-7
CASSLAPGQGVYEQYF
>TRBV18|TRBJ1-4
CASSSGPNEKLFF
>TRBV11-2|TRBJ1-3
CASSPSPTGAAFSGNTIYF
>TRBV2|TRBJ2-2
CASSGPAGAPGELFF
>TRBV7-2|TRBJ1-5
CASSPDRSNQPQHF
>TRBV4-1|TRBJ2-7
CASSQVVTGPYEQYF
>TRBV19|TRBJ2-1
CASSRQGTSGSWEQFF
>TRBV9|TRBJ1-1
CASSAGTGGTEAFF
>TRBV19|TRBJ1-1
CASSTGGNTEAFF
>TRBV10-3|TRBJ1-2
CAISVDSTYGYTF
>TRBV20-1|TRBJ2-7
CSASYGAGGEQYF
>TRBV6-2/TRBV6-3|TRBJ2-7
CASSYSRAYEQYF
>TRBV27|TRBJ2-2
CASTGLASTGELFF
>TRBV18|TRBJ1-5
CASSPTLGQGNQPQHF
>TRBV30|TRBJ2-2
CAWTENTGELFF
>TRBV7-9|TRBJ1-3
CASSLAGSGNTIYF
>TRBV4-1|TRBJ2-3
CASSQDSLVVGTDTQYF
>TRBV19|TRBJ2-3
CASRTSGGYKNTQYF
>TRBV6-2/TRBV6-3|TRBJ1-5
CASSKQGGAQPQHF
>TRBV7-9|TRBJ1-2
CASTHRQYGYTF
>TRBV6-5|TRBJ1-4
CASSSPGQGSEKLFF
>TRBV5-1|TRBJ1-1
CASSLAPGQGNTEAFF
>TRBV9|TRBJ2-3
CASSAGLAGSFTDTQYF
>TRBV2|TRBJ1-6
CASTGQGHNSPLHF
>TRBV5-5|TRBJ2-5
CASSSLQETQYF
>TRBV29-1|TRBJ1-1
CSVDRTGAAFF
>TRBV2|TRBJ2-7
CASRPGDRGYEQYF
>TRBV7-9|TRBJ1-5
CASGLNQPQHF
>TRBV4-2|TRBJ1-4
CASSQGGRGGEKLFF
>TRBV5-1|TRBJ2-7
CASSLRPGISYEQYF
>TRBV7-2|TRBJ2-3
CASSPDSLVTDTQYF
>TRBV10-1|TRBJ2-7
CASSNMGQAGCF
>TRBV28|TRBJ1-5
CASMQGDQPQHF